The 21 T cell receptor beta chains below were found in one sample sequenced in a study of cytomegalovirus exposure and HLA in healthy donors. The PCR employed 60 Vbeta primers together with 13 Jbeta primers. Profiling relied on immunoSEQ multiplex PCR, and the TCRdb table lists in-frame clones only, not all of them. The top ten clones hold 1.6% of a sample with about 190,000 clones, 60% to 85% of them seen once. The source material was PBMCs. These receptors all come from a woman under 30 in good health and CMV-seronegative.

The rearrangement links TRBV4-1 to TRBJ2-7; TRBD1 aligns across 11 bases. V was pared by 4 bases and J by 7 bases, with 15 bases of the junction left unmatched. The CDR3 is made up of 17 amino acids. From germline, CDR1 is MGHRA and CDR2 YSYEKL. CDR3 sequence (DNA): TGCGCCAGCAGCCTGACCTTCCCAGGACAGGGGGCGAAGGAGCAGTACTTC. Translated, it gives CASSLTFPGQGAKEQYF.

V and J are TRBV7-3 and TRBJ2-7, with D perhaps TRBD2 (6 bases). Trimming removed 1 base from V and 0 bases from J, with 10 bases in between. This CDR3 comprises 15 residues. Germline V gene data show CDR1 as SGHTA and CDR2 as FQGTGA. CDR3 bases: TGTGCCAGCAGCTTAAACCACGGGAGCTCCTACGAGCAGTACTTC. It yields the protein CASSLNHGSSYEQYF. The whole variable domain, remainder taken from reference TRBV7-3 and TRBJ2-7, is GAGVSQTPSNKVTEKGKYVELRCDPISGHTALYWYRQSLGQGPEFLIYFQGTGAADDSGLPNDRFFAVRPEGSVSTLKIQRTERGDSAVYLCASSLNHGSSYEQYFGPGTRLTVT.

Only a few counts were recorded for this clone. V gene TRBV7-8 combines with J gene TRBJ2-7, with D perhaps matching TRBD1 (5 bases). In germline, CDR1 is SGHVS, CDR2 FQNEAQ. The V gene lost 1 base and the J gene lost 4 bases, with 17 bases spanning the gap. The CDR3 sequence is 16 residues long. The CDR3: CASSLGRATAQYEQYF. The CDR3 coding sequence is TGTGCCAGCAGCTTAGGAAGGGCGACAGCCCAATACGAGCAGTACTTC.

This sequence joins TRBV7-3 and TRBJ2-1; possible D gene TRBD1, 6 bases. Trimming removed 3 bases at V and 4 bases at J, with 10 bases between. The CDR3 contains 14 residues. Per germline, CDR1 SGHTA and CDR2 FQGTGA. The CDR3 protein is CASSFLGQYNEQFF. CDR3 in DNA: TGTGCCAGCAGCTTTCTGGGACAATACAATGAGCAGTTCTTC.

This chain joins TRBV19 and TRBJ1-1; TRBD1 agrees at 7 bases. This CDR3 spans 15 amino acids. CDR1 LNHDA and CDR2 SQIVND come from the germline V gene (reference sequence). After removal of 10 bases from V and 12 bases from J, the junction contained 23 bases not matched to a gene. CDR3 in amino acids: CATKGAATTFGPSFF. The DNA for the CDR3 is TGTGCCACTAAGGGGGCAGCGACCACCTTCGGACCCTCTTTCTTT.

The chain links TRBV5-1 to TRBJ2-1; TRBD1 matches 10 bases. The CDR3 extends over 15 amino acids. Trimming at V came to 0 bases and at J to 8 bases, leaving 5 bases not matched to a gene. Germline CDR1 and CDR2: SGHRS and YFSETQ. The CDR3 here is CASSLGTGGIHEQFF. The CDR3, as DNA: TGCGCCAGCAGCTTGGGGACAGGGGGGATACATGAGCAGTTCTTC.

This rearrangement joins TRBV6-1 to TRBJ2-2; TRBD1 agrees at 11 bases. Trimming removed 7 bases from V and 7 bases from J; junction bases left unmatched: 5. This CDR3 region has 14 residues. CDR1 and CDR2 (germline): MNHNS, SASEGT. The CDR3 DNA sequence: TGTGCCAGCAACGGACAGGGGGCTCGCGGGGAGCTGTTTTTT. Amino acids: CASNGQGARGELFF.

The genes are TRBV7-9 and TRBJ1-2, with 7 positions matching TRBD1. Germline V lookup: CDR1 SEHNR, CDR2 FQNEAQ (reference sequence). Trimming took 4 bases from V and 4 from J; bases not matched to a gene: 15. CDR3 length equals 17 residues. CDR3 in DNA: TGTGCCAGCAGCTCTACAGGGGCTAGAACCCTTACCTATGGCTACACCTTC. Its protein product is CASSSTGARTLTYGYTF.

The table lists this clone with a count of one. V gene TRBV7-9 combines with J gene TRBJ2-3; TRBD1 agrees at 7 bases. V was clipped by 4 bases and J by 6 bases; unmatched bases: 1. Germline CDR1 SEHNR, CDR2 FQNEAQ (reference sequence). This CDR3 region has 12 residues. The CDR3 DNA reads TGTGCCAGCAGCTCGACAGGGGATACGCAGTATTTT. It yields the protein CASSSTGDTQYF. Based on the CDR3 plus reference TRBV7-9 and TRBJ2-3, the full variable domain is DTGVSQNPRHKITKRGQNVTFRCDPISEHNRLYWYRQTLGQGPEFLTYFQNEAQLEKSRLLSDRFSAERPKGSFSTLEIQRTEQGDSAMYLCASSSTGDTQYFGPGTRLTVL.

The chain combines TRBV27 with TRBJ2-7; 8 bases agree with TRBD2. The CDR3 loop spans 19 amino acids. Losses at the gene ends were 3 bases for V and 3 bases for J; bases not matched to a gene: 19. Germline CDR1 is MNHEY and CDR2 is SMNVEV (reference sequence). This CDR3 reads CASSFVGWERGSNHYEQYF. CDR3 coding DNA: TGTGCCAGCAGTTTCGTTGGGTGGGAGCGGGGGTCAAATCACTACGAGCAGTACTTC.

This chain connects TRBV27 to TRBJ1-1, with 11 bases that match TRBD1. The germline V gene has CDR1 MNHEY and CDR2 SMNVEV (reference sequence). Trimming at V came to 2 bases and at J to 1 base, leaving 3 bases not matched to a gene. The length of the CDR3 is 16 residues. Here the CDR3 DNA reads TGTGCCAGCAGTTTAGGACAGGGGGCTTCGAACACTGAAGCTTTCTTT. Amino acids: CASSLGQGASNTEAFF.

This clone was counted between two and nine times. V and J are TRBV4-1 and TRBJ1-5; D is unresolved. V was pared by 1 base and J by 0 bases, with 7 bases between. The CDR3 consists of 15 residues. The V gene's germline CDR1 is MGHRA and CDR2 YSYEKL. As DNA, the CDR3 is TGCGCCAGCAGCCAAGTTGGCAGTAGCAATCAGCCCCAGCATTTT. Translating it yields CASSQVGSSNQPQHF.

This CDR3 reads CASSLSRGHGEQYF. CDR3 bases: TGTGCCAGCAGTTTATCCAGGGGGCATGGCGAGCAGTACTTC. The rearrangement uses TRBV27 and TRBJ2-7; TRBD1 aligns across 8 bases. The CDR3 is made up of 14 amino acids. The trim removed 0 bases at V and 6 bases at J, leaving 4 bases unmatched. Germline V gene sequence: CDR1 MNHEY, CDR2 SMNVEV (reference sequence).

The rearrangement uses TRBV11-3 and TRBJ2-2, with 9 bases matching TRBD1. After removal of 5 bases from V and 1 base from J, the junction contained 5 bases not matched to a gene. The CDR3 consists of 16 residues. In germline, CDR1 is SGHNT, CDR2 YENEEA. For the CDR3, the DNA is TGTGCCAGCAGCCAGGGGGGACAGGGGAACACCGGGGAGCTGTTTTTT. It is translated as CASSQGGQGNTGELFF.

CDR3 residues: CASSFGQGPPGYGYTF. The CDR3 nucleotides are TGTGCCAGTAGTTTCGGACAGGGGCCTCCGGGCTATGGCTACACCTTC. V and J are TRBV19 and TRBJ1-2; 9 nucleotides agree with TRBD1. Germline-derived CDR1 and CDR2 are LNHDA and SQIVND (reference sequence). V was pared by 5 bases and J by 4 bases, with 11 bases of the junction left unmatched. The CDR3 is made up of 16 amino acids.

This clone was seen a handful of times. V gene TRBV7-9 combines with J gene TRBJ2-1, with 8 nucleotides matching TRBD1. The CDR3 loop spans 12 amino acids. The V gene end was trimmed by 2 bases and the J gene end by 16 bases; junction bases not matched to a gene: 7. CDR1 is SEHNR, CDR2 FQNEAQ, per germline (reference sequence). The CDR3 loop is CASSLKGQGAFF. In DNA, the CDR3 is TGTGCCAGCAGCTTAAAAGGGCAGGGGGCTTTCTTC.

This rearrangement joins TRBV30 to TRBJ1-4, with a weak D call TRBD1 (5 bases). The ends were cut back, 0 bases at V and 8 bases at J, with 13 bases in the middle. The CDR3 has 14 amino acids. Germline V gene sequence: CDR1 GTSNPN, CDR2 SVGIG (reference sequence). CDR3 DNA: TGTGCCTGGAGTGTATGGGGCGGGGGAGAAAAACTGTTTTTT. The encoded protein is CAWSVWGGGEKLFF.

The chain has TRBV28 and TRBJ1-2, with 10 bases fitting TRBD1. This CDR3 is built from 16 residues. The germline gives CDR1 MDHEN, CDR2 SYDVKM. The V segment lost 5 bases and the J segment 5 bases; nucleotides outside the gene matches: 11. The CDR3 DNA sequence: TGTGCCAGCAGTGAAGGAGGGACAGGGGATCGTTATGGCTACACCTTC. Protein product: CASSEGGTGDRYGYTF.

This clone was seen a few times. V is TRBV27 and J is TRBJ2-5; 13 bases agree with TRBD2. Germline loops: CDR1 MNHEY, CDR2 SMNVEV (reference sequence). This CDR3 has 17 amino acids. The J segment lost 4 bases and the V segment lost 2 bases, leaving 7 bases of the junction unmatched. The CDR3 spells CASSLGTSGTNRETQYF. CDR3 nucleotide sequence: TGTGCCAGCAGTTTAGGGACTAGCGGGACCAACCGAGAGACCCAGTACTTC.

The rearrangement joins TRBV28 to TRBJ2-7; 7 nucleotides match TRBD2. After removal of 4 bases from V and 7 bases from J, the junction contained 13 bases not matched to a gene. The CDR3 is made up of 15 amino acids. The germline V gene has CDR1 MDHEN and CDR2 SYDVKM. CDR3 region: CASSSLAGVRQEQYF. CDR3 DNA sequence: TGTGCCAGCAGTTCTCTGGCGGGAGTTCGTCAGGAGCAGTACTTC.

V gene TRBV19 combines with J gene TRBJ1-1; D is uncertain. The germline CDR1 and CDR2 sequences are LNHDA and SQIVND (reference sequence). The CDR3 is 14 residues long. V lost 3 bases and J lost 0, with 8 bases in between. This CDR3 reads CASSITAMNTEAFF. In DNA, the CDR3 is TGTGCCAGTAGTATTACAGCCATGAACACTGAAGCTTTCTTT.